This TCR beta chain derives from a study of blood T cell repertoires in COVID-19. Between the trimmed V and J ends, which lost 5 bases and 2 bases, there was a span of 7 bases. Germline-derived CDR1 and CDR2 are SGHVS and FQNEAQ. CDR3 size: 12 residues. Profiling relied on immunoSEQ multiplex PCR, and the TCRdb table lists in-frame clones only, not all of them. The data hold 140,000 to 150,000 clones, with roughly 84% observed a single time. Sequenced material: peripheral blood. V is TRBV7-8 and J is TRBJ2-7; D unresolved. The TCR sequence derives from a human donor in a cohort sampled during active COVID-19. CDR3 region: CASSPDTYEQYF. CDR3 nucleotides: TGTGCCAGCAGCCCTGACACCTACGAGCAGTACTTC.